The source of this TCR beta chain is a study of blood T cell repertoires in COVID-19. Study-level information: Italy, Spain and the United States were the sources of the convalescent and acute COVID-19 samples. In each case, the material was cDNA or gDNA derived from T cells, B-cell-depleted T cells, or PBMCs.

Data came from immunoSEQ multiplex PCR; TCRdb stores just in-frame clones and leaves some out. Here the sample spans 100,000 to 150,000 clones, roughly 90% being singletons. V lost 2 bases and J 7 bases, leaving 13 bases between the germline ends. The germline gives CDR1 SGDLS, CDR2 YYNGEE. The CDR3 covers 15 residues. This rearrangement joins TRBV9 to TRBJ1-6; tentatively, D is TRBD1 (5 bases). The sequenced sample consisted of peripheral blood. The receptor was isolated from a man aged 50 to 60 with acute or convalescent COVID-19. CDR3 sequence (DNA): TGTGCCAGCAGCGTTCGCGGGGCTGTGAATTCACCCCTCCACTTT. Its protein is CASSVRGAVNSPLHF.